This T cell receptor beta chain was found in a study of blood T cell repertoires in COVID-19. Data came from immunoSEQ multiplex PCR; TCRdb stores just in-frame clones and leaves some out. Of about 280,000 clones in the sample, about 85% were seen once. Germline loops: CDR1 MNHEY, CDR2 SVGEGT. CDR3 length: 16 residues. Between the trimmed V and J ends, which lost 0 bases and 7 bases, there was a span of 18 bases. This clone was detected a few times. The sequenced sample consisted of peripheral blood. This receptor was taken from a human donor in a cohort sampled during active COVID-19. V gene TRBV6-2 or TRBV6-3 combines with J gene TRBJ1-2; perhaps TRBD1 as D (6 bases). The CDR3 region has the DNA TGTGCCAGCAGTTACTCGCTCACAGGGAATTACGGTGGCTACACCTTC. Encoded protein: CASSYSLTGNYGGYTF.